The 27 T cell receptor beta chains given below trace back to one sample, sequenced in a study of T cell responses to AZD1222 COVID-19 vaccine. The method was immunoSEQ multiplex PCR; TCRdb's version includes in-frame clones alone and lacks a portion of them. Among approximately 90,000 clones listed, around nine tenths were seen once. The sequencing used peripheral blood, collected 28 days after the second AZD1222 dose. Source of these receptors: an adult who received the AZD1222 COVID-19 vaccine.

The CDR3 coding sequence is TGTGCCAGCAGCTCCCGCCGGGACCTAGACGAGCAGTACTTC. Translated, it gives CASSSRRDLDEQYF. J is TRBJ2-7 and V is TRBV7-8; either TRBD1 or TRBD2 may supply D (5 bases each). Deletions cut 4 bases from V and 5 bases from J, with 15 bases between. This CDR3 has 14 residues. Germline V gives CDR1 SGHVS, CDR2 FQNEAQ.

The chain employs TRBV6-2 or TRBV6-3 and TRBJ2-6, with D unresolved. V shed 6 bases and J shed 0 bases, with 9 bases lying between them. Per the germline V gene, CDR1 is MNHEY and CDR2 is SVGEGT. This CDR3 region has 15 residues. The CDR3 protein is CASSYTNSGANVLTF. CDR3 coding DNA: TGTGCCAGCAGCTATACAAACTCTGGGGCCAACGTCCTGACTTTC.

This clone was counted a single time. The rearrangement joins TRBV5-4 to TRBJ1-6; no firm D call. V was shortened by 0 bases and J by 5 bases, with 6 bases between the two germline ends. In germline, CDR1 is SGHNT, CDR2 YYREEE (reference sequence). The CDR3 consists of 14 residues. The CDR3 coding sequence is TGTGCCAGCAGCTTGGTACAGAATAATTCACCCCTCCACTTT. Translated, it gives CASSLVQNNSPLHF.

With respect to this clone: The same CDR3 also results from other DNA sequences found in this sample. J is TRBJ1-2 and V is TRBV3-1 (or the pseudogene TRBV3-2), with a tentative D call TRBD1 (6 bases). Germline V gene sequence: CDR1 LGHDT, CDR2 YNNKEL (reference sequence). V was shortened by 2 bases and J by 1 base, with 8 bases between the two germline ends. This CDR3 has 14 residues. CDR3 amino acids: CASSQRGGNYGYTF. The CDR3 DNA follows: TGTGCCAGCAGCCAACGAGGGGGTAACTATGGCTACACCTTC.

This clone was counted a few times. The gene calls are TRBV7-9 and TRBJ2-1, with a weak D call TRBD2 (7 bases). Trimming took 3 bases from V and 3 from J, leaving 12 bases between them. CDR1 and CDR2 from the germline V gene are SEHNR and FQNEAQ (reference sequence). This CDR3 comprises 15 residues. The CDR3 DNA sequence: TGTGCCAGCAGCTTCGGGGGGCTAAGCTACAATGAGCAGTTCTTC. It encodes CASSFGGLSYNEQFF.

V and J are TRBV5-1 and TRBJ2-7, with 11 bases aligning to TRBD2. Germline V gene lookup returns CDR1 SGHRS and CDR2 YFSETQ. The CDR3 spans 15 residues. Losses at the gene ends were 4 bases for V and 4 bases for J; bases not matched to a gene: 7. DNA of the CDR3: TGCGCCAGCAGCCAGCGACTAGCGGGGAGTTACGAGCAGTACTTC. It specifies CASSQRLAGSYEQYF.

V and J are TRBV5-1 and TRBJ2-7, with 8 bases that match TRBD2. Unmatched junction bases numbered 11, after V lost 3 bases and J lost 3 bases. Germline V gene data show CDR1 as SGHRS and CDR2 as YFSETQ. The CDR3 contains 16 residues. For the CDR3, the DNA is TGCGCCAGCAGCTGGCCCCCGGGACTAGAGAGCTACGAGCAGTACTTC. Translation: CASSWPPGLESYEQYF.

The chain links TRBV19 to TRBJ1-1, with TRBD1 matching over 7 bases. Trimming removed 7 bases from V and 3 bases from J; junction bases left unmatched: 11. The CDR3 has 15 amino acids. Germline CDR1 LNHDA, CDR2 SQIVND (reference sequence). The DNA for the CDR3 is TGTGCCAGTAAAACCGCAGGGGGAGGGTACACTGAAGCTTTCTTT. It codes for CASKTAGGGYTEAFF.

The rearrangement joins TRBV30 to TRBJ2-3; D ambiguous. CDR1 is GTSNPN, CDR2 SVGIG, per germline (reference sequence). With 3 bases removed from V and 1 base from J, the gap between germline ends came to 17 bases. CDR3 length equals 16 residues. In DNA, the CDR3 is TGTGCCTGGAGCCAACTACACACCCCCGGCACAGATACGCAGTATTTT. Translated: CAWSQLHTPGTDTQYF.

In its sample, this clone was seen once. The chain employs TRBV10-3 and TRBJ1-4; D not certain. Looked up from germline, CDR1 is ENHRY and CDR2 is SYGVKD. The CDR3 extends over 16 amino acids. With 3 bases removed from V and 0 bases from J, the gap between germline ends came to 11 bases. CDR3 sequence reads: CAISDAGFATNEKLFF. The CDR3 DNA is TGTGCCATCAGTGATGCGGGGTTTGCAACTAATGAAAAACTGTTTTTT.

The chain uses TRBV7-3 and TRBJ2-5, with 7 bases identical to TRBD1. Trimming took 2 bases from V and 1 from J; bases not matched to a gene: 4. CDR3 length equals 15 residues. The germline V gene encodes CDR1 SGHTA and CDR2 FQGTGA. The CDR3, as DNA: TGTGCCAGCAGCTTAGAGGGACAGTCCCAAGAGACCCAGTACTTC. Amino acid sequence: CASSLEGQSQETQYF.

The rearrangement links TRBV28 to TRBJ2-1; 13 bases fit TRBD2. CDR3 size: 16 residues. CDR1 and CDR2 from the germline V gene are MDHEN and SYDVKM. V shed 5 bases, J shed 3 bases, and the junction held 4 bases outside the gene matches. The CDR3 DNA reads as TGTGCCAGCAGTGAAACTAGCGGGGGGGTCTACAATGAGCAGTTCTTC. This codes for CASSETSGGVYNEQFF.

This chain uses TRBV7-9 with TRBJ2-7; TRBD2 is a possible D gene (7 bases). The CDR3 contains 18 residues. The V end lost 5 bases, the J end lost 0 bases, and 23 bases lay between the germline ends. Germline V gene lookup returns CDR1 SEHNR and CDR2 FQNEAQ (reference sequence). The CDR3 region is CASSPEGGEQDFSYEQYF. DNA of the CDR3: TGTGCCAGCAGCCCAGAGGGGGGGGAACAGGATTTCTCCTACGAGCAGTACTTC.

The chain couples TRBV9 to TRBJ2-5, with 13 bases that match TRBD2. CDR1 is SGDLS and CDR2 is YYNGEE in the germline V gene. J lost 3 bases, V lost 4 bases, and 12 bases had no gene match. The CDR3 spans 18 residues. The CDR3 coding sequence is TGTGCCAGCAGCATTACTAGCGGGGGGGCTCGCAACAAAGAGACCCAGTACTTC. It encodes CASSITSGGARNKETQYF.

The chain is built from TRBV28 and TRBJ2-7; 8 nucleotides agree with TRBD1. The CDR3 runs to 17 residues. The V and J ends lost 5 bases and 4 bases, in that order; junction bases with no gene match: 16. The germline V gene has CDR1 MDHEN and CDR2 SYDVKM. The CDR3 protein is CASSPHPGQGSPYEQYF. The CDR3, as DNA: TGTGCCAGCAGTCCACACCCCGGACAGGGAAGTCCGTACGAGCAGTACTTC.

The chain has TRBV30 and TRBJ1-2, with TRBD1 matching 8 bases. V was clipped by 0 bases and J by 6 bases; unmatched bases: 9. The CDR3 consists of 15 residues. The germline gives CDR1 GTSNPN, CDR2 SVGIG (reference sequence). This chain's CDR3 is CAWSVKVTGGHGYTF. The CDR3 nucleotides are TGTGCCTGGAGTGTAAAAGTTACAGGGGGACATGGCTACACCTTC.

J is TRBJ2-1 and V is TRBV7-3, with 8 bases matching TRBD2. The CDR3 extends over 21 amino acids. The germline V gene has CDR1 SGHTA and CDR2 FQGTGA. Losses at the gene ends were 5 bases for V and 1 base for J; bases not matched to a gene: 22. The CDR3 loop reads CASSRQRTGGALRKSYNEQFF. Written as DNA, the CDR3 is TGTGCCAGCAGCCGCCAGAGAACGGGAGGGGCCCTGAGGAAGTCCTACAATGAGCAGTTCTTC.

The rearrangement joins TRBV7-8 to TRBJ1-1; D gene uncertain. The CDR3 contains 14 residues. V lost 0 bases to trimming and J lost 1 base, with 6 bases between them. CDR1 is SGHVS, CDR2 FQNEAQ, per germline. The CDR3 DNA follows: TGTGCCAGCAGCTTAGCAGTAGGGAACACTGAAGCTTTCTTT. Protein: CASSLAVGNTEAFF.

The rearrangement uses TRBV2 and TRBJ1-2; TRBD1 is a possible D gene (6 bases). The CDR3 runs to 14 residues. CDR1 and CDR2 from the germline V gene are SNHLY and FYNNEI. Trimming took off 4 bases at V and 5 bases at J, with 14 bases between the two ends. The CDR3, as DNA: TGTGCCAGCAGTGGGGAAACAGGGACATATGGCTACACCTTC. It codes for CASSGETGTYGYTF.

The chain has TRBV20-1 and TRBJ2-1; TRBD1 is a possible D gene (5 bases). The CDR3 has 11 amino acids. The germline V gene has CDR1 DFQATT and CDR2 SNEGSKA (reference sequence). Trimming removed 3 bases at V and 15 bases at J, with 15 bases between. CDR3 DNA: TGCAGTGCTAGGACTCAGGGTTCCTGGTTCTTC. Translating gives CSARTQGSWFF.

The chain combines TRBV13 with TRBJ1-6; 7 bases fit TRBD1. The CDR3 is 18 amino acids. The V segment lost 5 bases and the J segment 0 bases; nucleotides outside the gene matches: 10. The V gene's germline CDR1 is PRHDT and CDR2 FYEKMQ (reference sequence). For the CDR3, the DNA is TGTGCCAGCAGCCCCTTCGGACAGGCCAGCTCCTATAATTCACCCCTCCACTTT. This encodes CASSPFGQASSYNSPLHF.

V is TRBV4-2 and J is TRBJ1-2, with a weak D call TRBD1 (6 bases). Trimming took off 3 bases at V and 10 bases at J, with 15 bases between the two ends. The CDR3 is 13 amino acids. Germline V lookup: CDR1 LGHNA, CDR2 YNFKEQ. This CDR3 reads CASSQLDSNYYTF. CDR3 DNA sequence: TGTGCCAGCAGCCAGCTGGACAGTAATTACTACACCTTC.

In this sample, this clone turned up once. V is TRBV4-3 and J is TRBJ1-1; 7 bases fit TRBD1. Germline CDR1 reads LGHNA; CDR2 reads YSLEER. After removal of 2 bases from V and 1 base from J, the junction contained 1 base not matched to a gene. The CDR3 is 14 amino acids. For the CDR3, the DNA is TGCGCCAGCAGCCAACGGGACAGGAACACTGAAGCTTTCTTT. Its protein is CASSQRDRNTEAFF.

In DNA form, the CDR3 reads TGTGCCAGCAGCTTAGTCAGGGGAAGGCATCAGCCCCAGCATTTT. This sequence encodes CASSLVRGRHQPQHF. The chain couples TRBV7-2 to TRBJ1-5, with D possibly matching TRBD1 (6 bases). The CDR3 runs 15 residues. CDR1 is SGHTA and CDR2 is FQGNSA in the germline V gene. V was clipped by 1 base and J by 5 bases, with 12 bases between them.

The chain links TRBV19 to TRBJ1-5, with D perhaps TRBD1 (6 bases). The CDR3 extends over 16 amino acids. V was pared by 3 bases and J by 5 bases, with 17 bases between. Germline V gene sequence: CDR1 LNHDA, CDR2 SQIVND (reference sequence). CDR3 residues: CASSIWLGASHQPQHF. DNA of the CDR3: TGTGCCAGTAGTATTTGGTTGGGGGCGAGTCATCAGCCCCAGCATTTT.

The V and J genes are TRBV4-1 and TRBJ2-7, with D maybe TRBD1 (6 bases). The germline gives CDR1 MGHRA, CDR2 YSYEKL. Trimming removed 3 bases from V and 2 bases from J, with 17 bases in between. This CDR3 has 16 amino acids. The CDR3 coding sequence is TGCGCCAGCAGCCAGTATACGACAGGAACAACCTACGAGCAGTACTTC. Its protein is CASSQYTTGTTYEQYF.

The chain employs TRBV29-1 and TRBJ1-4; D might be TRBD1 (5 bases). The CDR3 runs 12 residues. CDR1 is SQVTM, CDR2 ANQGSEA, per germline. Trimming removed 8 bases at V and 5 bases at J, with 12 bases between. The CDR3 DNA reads TGCAGCCCCGGGGCGGGAAATGAAAAACTGTTTTTT. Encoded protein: CSPGAGNEKLFF.